The rows below give T cell receptor beta chains drawn from one sample of a study of vaccination effects on CD4 cells after COVID-19. Their recognized antigens are unknown. The assay was immunoSEQ multiplex PCR, and TCRdb's table has in-frame clones only and misses some. The sample shows under 45,000 clones, 77% of them seen only once. Sequenced here: CD4+ T cells from PBMCs cultured with HCoV-NL63 spike peptides, sampled before COVID-19 vaccination. These receptors all stem from a human donor who received a COVID-19 vaccine. Both conserved end residues are part of each CDR3. A D gene is named only where the DNA matches it firmly. Not every row has a clone size; where given, it reads once, few, many or a size class.

TRBJ2-3 | NA | TRBV7-9 | NA | TGTGCCAGCAGCCCAGGGGCAGTTAGCACAGATACGCAGTATTTT | CASSPGAVSTDTQYF
TRBJ1-3 | NA | TRBV19 | NA | TGTGCCAGTAGTCTGGGGAACACCATATATTTT | CASSLGNTIYF
TRBJ2-3 | NA | TRBV5-1 | NA | TGCGCCAGCAGCTTGGGGCCGGCAGCAGGCGGGGGCACAGATACGCAGTATTTT | CASSLGPAAGGGTDTQYF
TRBJ1-2 | NA | TRBV27 | few | TGTGCCAGCAGTTTAAGGACAGACTATGGCTACACCTTC | CASSLRTDYGYTF
TRBJ2-1 | TRBD1 | TRBV5-1 | NA | TGCGCCAGCAGCTCGGGGACAGGGAACAATGAGCAGTTCTTC | CASSSGTGNNEQFF
TRBJ2-2 | NA | TRBV3-1/TRBV3-2 | NA | TGTGCCAGCAGCCAAGGAGGGGGAGGGGCCGGGGAGCTGTTTTTT | CASSQGGGGAGELFF
TRBJ2-3 | TRBD2 | TRBV7-3 | NA | TGTGCCAGCAGTACCCTAGCGGGGGGTCTCAGTGGTACGCAGTATTTT | CASSTLAGGLSGTQYF
TRBJ2-3 | NA | TRBV5-4 | few | TGTGCCAGCAGCCGCGGGGAAAACACAGATACGCAGTATTTT | CASSRGENTDTQYF
TRBJ1-1 | NA | TRBV6-5 | NA | TGTGCCAGCAGTTACTCACGGACCAACGGGAACACTGAAGCTTTCTTT | CASSYSRTNGNTEAFF
TRBJ2-6 | NA | TRBV7-9 | NA | TGTGCCAGCAGCTTCCTTGGCCCCACAACCGGGGCCAACGTCCTGACTTTC | CASSFLGPTTGANVLTF
TRBJ1-2 | NA | TRBV3-1/TRBV3-2 | NA | TGTGCCAGCAGCCTCTCGTCAGGGTCTCCCTATGGCTACACCTTC | CASSLSSGSPYGYTF
TRBJ1-5 | NA | TRBV4-1 | NA | TGCGCCAGCAGCCAAGACTCTAGGGCAGGGAGCAATAACCAGCATTTT | CASSQDSRAGSNNQHF
TRBJ2-5 | TRBD1 | TRBV30 | NA | TGTGCCTGGAGTGGCCCGACAGGGCGGACCCAGTACTTC | CAWSGPTGRTQYF
TRBJ2-5 | TRBD2 | TRBV6-5 | NA | TGTGCCAGCAGTTACCCCCCTAGCGGGGGGTGGGAGACCCAGTACTTC | CASSYPPSGGWETQYF
TRBJ1-4 | NA | TRBV27 | NA | TGTGCCAGCAGTGTTTCCGGACAGCTAAATGAAAAACTGTTTTTT | CASSVSGQLNEKLFF
TRBJ1-2 | TRBD1 | TRBV24-1 | NA | TGTGCCACCGCCGGACAGGGGGCAAATGGCTACACCTTC | CATAGQGANGYTF
TRBJ1-2 | NA | TRBV28 | NA | TGTGCCAGCAGTTTTGTGGGGAAGAACTATGGCTACACCTTC | CASSFVGKNYGYTF
TRBJ2-1 | TRBD1 | TRBV19 | NA | TGTGCCAGTATCGGTGGAGAGGGCAGGGGGCGAAATGAGCAGTTCTTC | CASIGGEGRGRNEQFF
TRBJ2-5 | NA | TRBV5-1 | few | TGCGCCAGCAGCTTGGGAGGGGCGGCGGAGACCCAGTACTTC | CASSLGGAAETQYF
TRBJ1-1 | NA | TRBV3-1/TRBV3-2 | few | TGTGCCAGCAGCCAAGAGGCAGGCGGGGACACTGAAGCTTTCTTT | CASSQEAGGDTEAFF
TRBJ2-2 | TRBD2 | TRBV7-3 | NA | TGTGCCAGCAGCTTAGTTGGCCTGAAAAGTATAGCGGGGAACACCGGGGAGCTGTTTTTT | CASSLVGLKSIAGNTGELFF
TRBJ2-1 | TRBD1 | TRBV19 | once | TGTGCCAGTAGTTTAGGGCAGGGGGCGATCGATGAGCAGTTCTTC | CASSLGQGAIDEQFF
TRBJ1-5 | NA | TRBV7-8 | NA | TGTGCCAGCAGCTTAGCGGACAGCCAGCCCCAGCATTTT | CASSLADSQPQHF
TRBJ2-1 | NA | TRBV6-5 | NA | TGTGCCAGCAGCATAGGAGTTTACAATGAGCAGTTCTTC | CASSIGVYNEQFF
TRBJ1-2 | NA | TRBV24-1 | NA | TGTGCCACCAGTGATAGGGGGATAAACTATGGCTACACCTTC | CATSDRGINYGYTF
TRBJ2-3 | NA | TRBV7-2 | NA | TGTGCCAGCAGCCCAAGGGGCAGCACAGATACGCAGTATTTT | CASSPRGSTDTQYF
TRBJ1-1 | NA | TRBV7-2 | NA | TGTGCCAGCAGTCAACGACAAAACACTGAAGCTTTCTTT | CASSQRQNTEAFF
TRBJ1-2 | NA | TRBV6-5 | medium-sized | TGTGCCAGCAGTTTACTAACGGGGGTTGGCTACACCTTC | CASSLLTGVGYTF
TRBJ1-3 | NA | TRBV6-5 | NA | TGTGCCAGCAGTCCTTTGACGGGCTCTGGAAACACCATATATTTT | CASSPLTGSGNTIYF
TRBJ2-3 | NA | TRBV10-1 | NA | TGCGCCAGCAGGGGGACGGACAATACGCAGTATTTT | CASRGTDNTQYF
TRBJ1-2 | NA | TRBV14 | NA | TGTGCCAGCAGCCAAGTTCCTCAGGAAACTTTCTGTAACTATGGCTACACCTTC | CASSQVPQETFCNYGYTF
TRBJ2-5 | NA | TRBV7-2 | NA | TGTGCCAGCAGCCCAGCCCCGAGACAAGAAGAGACCCAGTACTTC | CASSPAPRQEETQYF
TRBJ2-1 | NA | TRBV10-3 | NA | TGTGCCATCAAGGATGGTGAGCAGTTCTTC | CAIKDGEQFF
TRBJ2-3 | TRBD2 | TRBV7-2 | NA | TGTGCCAGCAGCTTGGGAGGGATTAGCACAGATACGCAGTATTTT | CASSLGGISTDTQYF
TRBJ1-1 | NA | TRBV18 | NA | TGTGCCAGCTCACCCCGGCGGGGGTCGAACACTGAAGCTTTCTTT | CASSPRRGSNTEAFF
TRBJ2-1 | TRBD1 | TRBV5-1 | few | TGCGCCAGCAGCTTGTCCTGGACAGGGTACAATGAGCAGTTCTTC | CASSLSWTGYNEQFF
TRBJ1-2 | TRBD1 | TRBV19 | NA | TGTGCCAGTAGTGCCGTAGGACAGGGGGCTTTCCTCTATGGCTACACCTTC | CASSAVGQGAFLYGYTF
TRBJ2-5 | NA | TRBV5-1 | NA | TGCGCCAGCAGCAACCAAGAGACCCAGTACTTC | CASSNQETQYF
TRBJ2-1 | TRBD1 | TRBV6-5 | NA | TGTGCCAGCAGACCCCCGGGACAGAGCTACAATGAGCAGTTCTTC | CASRPPGQSYNEQFF
TRBJ1-1 | NA | TRBV30 | NA | TGTGCCTGGAGTGTACGAGAGAACACTGAAGCTTTCTTT | CAWSVRENTEAFF
TRBJ2-5 | NA | TRBV7-8 | NA | TGTGCCAGCACCTTGATCAGGGTAGGAGAGACCCAGTACTTC | CASTLIRVGETQYF
TRBJ1-2 | TRBD1 | TRBV30 | NA | TGTGCCTGGGACGATCCGGGACAGGGGGAAAGTCGCTATGGCTACACCTTC | CAWDDPGQGESRYGYTF
TRBJ1-2 | TRBD1 | TRBV4-1 | NA | TGCGCCAGCAGCCAGACCGGGACAGGGTCGAGCGACTATGGCTACACCTTC | CASSQTGTGSSDYGYTF
TRBJ1-4 | NA | TRBV6-5 | NA | TGTGCCAGCAGTTACTCGCCAGGGGAGGGAAAACTGTTTTTT | CASSYSPGEGKLFF
TRBJ2-1 | TRBD2 | TRBV28 | NA | TGTGCCACAGACAGCGGGGGCTCCAGGGATGAGCAGTTCTTC | CATDSGGSRDEQFF
TRBJ2-5 | TRBD1 | TRBV11-2 | NA | TGTGCCAGCACAGGGGGAGAGACCCAGTACTTC | CASTGGETQYF
TRBJ2-5 | NA | TRBV3-1/TRBV3-2 | NA | TGTGCCAGCAGCGCCCGGACGGGAAGAGGAGAGACCCAGTACTTC | CASSARTGRGETQYF
TRBJ1-2 | NA | TRBV30 | NA | TGTGCCTGGAGTGTACAGGGCCAGGGACCTGGCTACACCTTC | CAWSVQGQGPGYTF
TRBJ1-1 | TRBD1 | TRBV4-1 | once | TGCGCCAGCAGCCAAGGAGGGGGCGCGAGAGCTTTCTTT | CASSQGGGARAFF
TRBJ2-5 | TRBD2 | TRBV9 | NA | TGTGCCAGCAGCGTAGGGGCTAGCGGGGACGAGACCCAGTACTTC | CASSVGASGDETQYF
TRBJ2-1 | TRBD2 | TRBV19 | NA | TGTGCCAGTTCCCCGCAGGGACTAGATACTGAGCAGTTCTTC | CASSPQGLDTEQFF
TRBJ1-1 | NA | TRBV6-2/TRBV6-3 | NA | TGTGCCAGCAGCCTCCTCCGTTATGCCTCGGGCCATGAAGCTTTCTTT | CASSLLRYASGHEAFF
TRBJ2-3 | TRBD2 | TRBV6-5 | NA | TGTGCCAGCAACGGGGGGACTACGCAGTATTTT | CASNGGTTQYF
TRBJ2-3 | NA | TRBV10-3 | NA | TGTGCCATCAGTGAGTTTGTGGGGGCGAGATCAGATACGCAGTATTTT | CAISEFVGARSDTQYF
TRBJ1-1 | NA | TRBV6-5 | NA | TGTGCCAGCGGGAGGGTGGGAAACACTGAAGCTTTCTTT | CASGRVGNTEAFF
TRBJ2-5 | NA | TRBV4-1 | NA | TGCGCCAGCAGCCCCCCAGACGGCAGCACCCAGTACTTC | CASSPPDGSTQYF
TRBJ1-2 | NA | TRBV28 | NA | TGTGCCAGCAGTTTATTTCCCGGATCCAAGAGGGGCCGTGACTATGGCTACACCTTC | CASSLFPGSKRGRDYGYTF
TRBJ1-1 | TRBD1 | TRBV7-3 | NA | TGTGCCAGCAGCGCACAGGGGGCAGGCGTGGGCACTGAAGCTTTCTTT | CASSAQGAGVGTEAFF